This TCR beta chain appears in the sequencing data of a study of PD-1 blockade in classical Hodgkin lymphoma. General study points: Relapsed/refractory patients reportedly had the lowest baseline TCR diversity, below newly diagnosed patients, who were below healthy donors.

Sequenced by immunoSEQ multiplex PCR; TCRdb stores in-frame clones only, minus some. The sample shows 20,000 to 25,000 clones, more than 65% of them seen only once. A note on this clone: Its specificity is not known.

Per germline, CDR1 MNHEY and CDR2 SVGAGI. This CDR3 region has 15 residues. V was pared by 5 bases and J by 5 bases, with 16 bases between. As to time point: cycle 4 day 1 (C4D1), after 6 weeks of nivolumab. Patients all relapsed after autologous stem cell transplantation, and there was variation in brentuximab vedotin exposure. The V gene is TRBV6-5, the J gene TRBJ2-1; D gene unclear. This specimen was peripheral blood mononuclear cells (PBMCs), taken before the fourth cycle of nivolumab. The clonotype originates from a human donor with classical Hodgkin lymphoma. This CDR3 reads CASSLLSGSHNEQFF. CDR3 DNA sequence: TGTGCCAGCAGTCTCCTCTCGGGTTCGCACAATGAGCAGTTCTTC.